This passage covers 7 T cell receptor beta chains from one sample sequenced in a study of cytomegalovirus exposure and HLA in healthy donors. Measured with immunoSEQ multiplex PCR; TCRdb has only the in-frame clones, and not every one. Of 200,000 to 250,000 clones listed, roughly 85% were seen once; the top ten hold 4.5% to 6%. The specimen was PBMCs. The source of these receptors is a woman younger than 35 in good health and CMV-seronegative.

The chain joins TRBV5-1 to TRBJ2-2; D not resolved. CDR3 length equals 15 residues. V lost 1 base, J lost 1 base, and 8 bases lay in between. Germline loops: CDR1 SGHRS, CDR2 YFSETQ. The CDR3: CASSLLRLNTGELFF. DNA of the CDR3: TGCGCCAGCAGCTTGCTTCGGCTGAACACCGGGGAGCTGTTTTTT.

This chain connects TRBV6-5 to TRBJ1-1; 9 bases fit TRBD1. This CDR3 contains 15 residues. Germline CDR1 MNHEY, CDR2 SVGAGI. The trim removed 6 bases at V and 1 base at J, leaving 6 bases unmatched. The CDR3 is CASRQRQGGNTEAFF. In DNA form, the CDR3 reads TGTGCCAGCAGGCAAAGACAGGGGGGGAACACTGAAGCTTTCTTT.

V gene TRBV28 combines with J gene TRBJ2-5; tentatively, D is TRBD2 (7 bases). CDR1 is MDHEN and CDR2 is SYDVKM in the germline V gene. CDR3 length equals 15 residues. Trimming left V 7 bases short and J 10 bases short, with 25 bases between. CDR3 DNA sequence: TGTGCCAGCACCATAGGGGGACGGCTACAGCGGGGCCAGTACTTC. This translates into CASTIGGRLQRGQYF.

The rearrangement links TRBV11-2 to TRBJ2-1; D is unclear. Germline V gene data show CDR1 as SGHAT and CDR2 as FQNNGV. Trimming stripped 2 bases from V and 9 bases from J, with 8 bases between. The CDR3 spans 12 residues. The CDR3 region has the DNA TGTGCCAGCAGCTTACTTACACGTGAGCAGTTCTTC. It yields the protein CASSLLTREQFF. The full variable domain, completed using reference TRBV11-2 and TRBJ2-1, is EAGVAQSPRYKIIEKRQSVAFWCNPISGHATLYWYQQILGQGPKLLIQFQNNGVVDDSQLPKDRFSAERLKGVDSTLKIQPAKLEDSAVYLCASSLLTREQFFGPGTRLTVL.

The chain links TRBV7-9 to TRBJ1-2; perhaps TRBD1 as D (5 bases). The CDR3 is 19 amino acids. Germline CDR1 SEHNR, CDR2 FQNEAQ (reference sequence). Trimming stripped 6 bases from V and 2 bases from J, with 28 bases between. The CDR3 DNA sequence: TGTGCCAGCAGTTACGTCCAGGCGCAGGGCGAGAGCGCGAACTATGGCTACACCTTC. Amino acid sequence: CASSYVQAQGESANYGYTF. The complete variable domain, with remaining parts taken from reference TRBV7-9 and TRBJ1-2, reads DTGVSQNPRHKITKRGQNVTFRCDPISEHNRLYWYRQTLGQGPEFLTYFQNEAQLEKSRLLSDRFSAERPKGSFSTLEIQRTEQGDSAMYLCASSYVQAQGESANYGYTFGSGTRLTVV.

The chain is built from TRBV9 and TRBJ2-7; D is ambiguous. V was trimmed by 0 bases and J by 5 bases, leaving 9 bases between them. CDR1 SGDLS and CDR2 YYNGEE come from the germline V gene. This CDR3 is 13 amino acids long. CDR3 sequence reads: CASSVGSWDEQYF. The CDR3 nucleotides read TGTGCCAGCAGCGTAGGGTCCTGGGACGAGCAGTACTTC.

This clone appeared a single time. CDR3 bases: TGTGCCAGCAGTCCCTATCGGGGGGCCACAGATACGCAGTATTTT. Translating it yields CASSPYRGATDTQYF. The chain has TRBV6-5 and TRBJ2-3; D possibly corresponds to TRBD2 (7 bases). The CDR3 loop spans 15 amino acids. Trimming left V 5 bases short and J 2 bases short, with 14 bases between. Germline V lookup: CDR1 MNHEY, CDR2 SVGAGI.